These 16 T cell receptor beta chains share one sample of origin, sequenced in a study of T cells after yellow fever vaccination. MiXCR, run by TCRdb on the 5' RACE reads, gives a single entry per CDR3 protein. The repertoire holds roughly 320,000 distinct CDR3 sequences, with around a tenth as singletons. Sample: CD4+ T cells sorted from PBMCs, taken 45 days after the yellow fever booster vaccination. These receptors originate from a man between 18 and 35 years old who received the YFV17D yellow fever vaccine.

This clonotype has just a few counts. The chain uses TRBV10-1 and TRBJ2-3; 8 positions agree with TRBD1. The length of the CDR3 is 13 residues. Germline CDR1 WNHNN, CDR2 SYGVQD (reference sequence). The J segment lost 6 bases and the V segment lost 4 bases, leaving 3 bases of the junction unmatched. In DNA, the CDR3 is TGCGCCAGCAGTGCCGGACAGGGTGATACGCAGTATTTT. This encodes CASSAGQGDTQYF.

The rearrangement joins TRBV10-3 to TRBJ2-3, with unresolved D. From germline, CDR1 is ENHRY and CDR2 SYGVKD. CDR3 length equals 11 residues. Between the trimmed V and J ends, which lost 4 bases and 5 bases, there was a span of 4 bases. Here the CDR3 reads CAISGLDTQYF. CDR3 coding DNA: TGTGCCATCAGTGGGTTAGATACGCAGTATTTT.

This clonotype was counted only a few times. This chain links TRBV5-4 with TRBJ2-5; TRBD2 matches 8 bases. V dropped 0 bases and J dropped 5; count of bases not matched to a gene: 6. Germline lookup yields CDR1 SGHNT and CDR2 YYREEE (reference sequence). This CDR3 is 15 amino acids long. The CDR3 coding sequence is TGTGCCAGCAGCTTGGAGCGGGGGCTGGGGGAGACCCAGTACTTC. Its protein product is CASSLERGLGETQYF.

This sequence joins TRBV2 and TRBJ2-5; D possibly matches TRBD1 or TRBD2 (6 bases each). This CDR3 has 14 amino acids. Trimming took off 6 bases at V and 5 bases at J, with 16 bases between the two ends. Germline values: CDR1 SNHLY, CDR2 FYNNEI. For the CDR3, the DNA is TGTGCCAGCAGGCCCGGGGGCAGGACGGAGACCCAGTACTTC. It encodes CASRPGGRTETQYF.

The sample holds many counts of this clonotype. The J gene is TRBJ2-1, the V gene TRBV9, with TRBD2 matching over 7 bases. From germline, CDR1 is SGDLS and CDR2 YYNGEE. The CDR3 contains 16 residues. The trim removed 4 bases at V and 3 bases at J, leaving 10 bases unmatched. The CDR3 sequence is CASSPSGVAGYNEQFF. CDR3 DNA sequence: TGTGCCAGCAGCCCCTCCGGGGTAGCGGGCTACAATGAGCAGTTCTTC.

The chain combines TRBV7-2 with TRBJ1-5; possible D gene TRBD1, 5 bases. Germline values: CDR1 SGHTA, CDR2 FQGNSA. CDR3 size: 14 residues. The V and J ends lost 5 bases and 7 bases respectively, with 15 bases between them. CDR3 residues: CASSPGIETQPQHF. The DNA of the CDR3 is TGTGCCAGCAGCCCAGGGATCGAAACCCAGCCCCAGCATTTT.

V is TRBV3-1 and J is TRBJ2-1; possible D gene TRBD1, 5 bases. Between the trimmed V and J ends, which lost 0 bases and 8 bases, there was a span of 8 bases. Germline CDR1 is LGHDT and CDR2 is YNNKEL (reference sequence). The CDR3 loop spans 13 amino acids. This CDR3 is CASSQDRGYEQFF. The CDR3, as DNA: TGTGCCAGCAGCCAAGATAGGGGCTATGAGCAGTTCTTC.

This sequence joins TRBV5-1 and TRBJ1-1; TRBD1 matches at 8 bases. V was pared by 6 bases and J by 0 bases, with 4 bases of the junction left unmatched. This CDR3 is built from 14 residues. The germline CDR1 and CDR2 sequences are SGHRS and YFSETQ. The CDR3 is CASTTDRVNTEAFF. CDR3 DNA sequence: TGCGCCAGCACCACGGACAGGGTGAACACTGAAGCTTTCTTT.

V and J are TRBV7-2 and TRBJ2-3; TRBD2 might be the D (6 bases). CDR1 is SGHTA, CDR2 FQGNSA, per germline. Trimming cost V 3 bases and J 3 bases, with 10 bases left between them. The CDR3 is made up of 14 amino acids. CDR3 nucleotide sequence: TGTGCCAGCAGCTTCCGGACTACTACAGATACGCAGTATTTT. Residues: CASSFRTTTDTQYF.

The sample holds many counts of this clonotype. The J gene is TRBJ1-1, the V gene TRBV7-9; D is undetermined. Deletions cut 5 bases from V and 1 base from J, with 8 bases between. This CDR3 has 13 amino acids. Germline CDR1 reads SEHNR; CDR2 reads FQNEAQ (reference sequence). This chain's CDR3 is CASSSRRNTEAFF. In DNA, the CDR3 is TGTGCCAGCAGCAGCAGGAGGAACACTGAAGCTTTCTTT.

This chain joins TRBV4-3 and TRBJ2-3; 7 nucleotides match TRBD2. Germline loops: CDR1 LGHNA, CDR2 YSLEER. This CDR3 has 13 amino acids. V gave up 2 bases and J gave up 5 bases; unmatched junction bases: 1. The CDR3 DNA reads TGCGCCAGCAGCCAACCGGGGGGAGATACGCAGTATTTT. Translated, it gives CASSQPGGDTQYF.

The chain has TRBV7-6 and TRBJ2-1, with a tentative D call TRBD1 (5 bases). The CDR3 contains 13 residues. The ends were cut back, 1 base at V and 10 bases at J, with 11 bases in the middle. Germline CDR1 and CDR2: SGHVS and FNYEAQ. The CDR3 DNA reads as TGTGCCAGCAGCTTAGAAGGGGCCACGGAGCAGTTCTTC. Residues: CASSLEGATEQFF.

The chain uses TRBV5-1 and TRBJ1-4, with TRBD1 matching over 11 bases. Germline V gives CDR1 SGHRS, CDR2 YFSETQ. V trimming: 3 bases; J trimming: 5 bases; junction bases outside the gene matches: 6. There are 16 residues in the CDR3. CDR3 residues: CASSYGQGAANEKLFF. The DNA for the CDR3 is TGCGCCAGCAGCTACGGACAGGGGGCGGCAAATGAAAAACTGTTTTTT. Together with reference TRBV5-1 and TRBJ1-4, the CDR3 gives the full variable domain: KAGVTQTPRYLIKTRGQQVTLSCSPISGHRSVSWYQQTPGQGLQFLFEYFSETQRNKGNFPGRFSGRQFSNSRSEMNVSTLELGDSALYLCASSYGQGAANEKLFFGSGTQLSVL.

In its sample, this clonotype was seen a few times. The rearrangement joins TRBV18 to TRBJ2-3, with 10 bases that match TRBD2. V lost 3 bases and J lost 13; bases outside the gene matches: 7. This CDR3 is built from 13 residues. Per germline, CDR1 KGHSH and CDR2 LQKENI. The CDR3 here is CASSPKVLAGEYF. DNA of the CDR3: TGTGCCAGCTCACCGAAAGTCCTAGCGGGGGAGTATTTT.

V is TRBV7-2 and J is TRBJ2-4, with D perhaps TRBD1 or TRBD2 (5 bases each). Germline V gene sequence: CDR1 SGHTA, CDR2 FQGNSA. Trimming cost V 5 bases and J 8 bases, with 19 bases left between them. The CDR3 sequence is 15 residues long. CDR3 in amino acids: CASSPLTGPSDIQYF. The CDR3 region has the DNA TGTGCCAGCAGCCCCCTTACGGGACCCTCAGACATTCAGTACTTC.

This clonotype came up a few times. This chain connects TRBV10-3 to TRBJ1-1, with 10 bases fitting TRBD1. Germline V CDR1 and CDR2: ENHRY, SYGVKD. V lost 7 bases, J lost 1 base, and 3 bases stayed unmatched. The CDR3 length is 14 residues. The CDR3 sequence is CAIKGQGTNTEAFF. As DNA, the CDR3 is TGTGCCATCAAGGGACAGGGGACGAACACTGAAGCTTTCTTT.